The 26 T cell receptor beta chains presented below share a single source sample, sequenced in a study of post-analysis software for immune sequencing data. Overall study results and limits: In patients, TRBV5-6, TRBV5-1 and TRBV20-1 belonged to five TRBV segments found more frequently than in controls.

Unique molecular identifiers were built into the TCR beta cDNA libraries. In TCRdb, the PCR reads were re-called with MiXCR into one record per CDR3 protein. The table has around 400,000 distinct CDR3 sequences, roughly 38% seen once; the top ten hold roughly 13%. Antigens for these TCRs are unknown. Sequencing was performed on blood. These receptors were obtained from a girl aged 10 to 17 with multiple sclerosis.

In this sample, this clonotype turned up a few times. The chain combines TRBV24-1 with TRBJ1-1; D may be TRBD1 (5 bases). Germline CDR1 and CDR2: KGHDR and SFDVKD. This CDR3 is built from 13 residues. Trimming removed 5 bases at V and 2 bases at J, with 8 bases between. This CDR3 reads CATSVTGNTEAFF. The CDR3 DNA sequence: TGTGCCACCAGTGTAACAGGAAACACTGAAGCTTTCTTT.

The chain carries TRBV5-1 and TRBJ1-2; tentatively, D is TRBD1 (5 bases). This CDR3 is 15 amino acids long. The germline V and J ends were trimmed by 4 bases and 1 base, with 14 bases remaining between them. Germline assignment: CDR1 SGHRS and CDR2 YFSETQ. CDR3 in amino acids: CASSLGPPDNYGYTF. As DNA, the CDR3 is TGCGCCAGCAGCCTGGGGCCCCCAGATAACTATGGCTACACCTTC.

Many counts were recorded for this clonotype. The chain employs TRBV29-1 and TRBJ2-7; D gene unclear. Trimming shortened V by 3 bases and J by 6 bases, and 12 bases separated the two germline ends. CDR3 length: 12 amino acids. Looked up from germline, CDR1 is SQVTM and CDR2 is ANQGSEA. In nucleotides, the CDR3 is TGCAGCGTTGAGGCACCCCGTGGCGAGCAGTACTTC. Its protein is CSVEAPRGEQYF.

This clonotype was seen a few times. The V call is TRBV20-1, the J call TRBJ1-2; D may be TRBD1 (5 bases). V gave up 7 bases and J gave up 11 bases, with 14 bases separating them. The CDR3 consists of 10 residues. The germline gives CDR1 DFQATT, CDR2 SNEGSKA (reference sequence). As DNA, the CDR3 is TGCAGTGTGTCCGGGGACCTTTACACCTTC. Its protein is CSVSGDLYTF.

The chain recombines TRBV9 with TRBJ2-4; D call uncertain. The J call is in doubt because the DNA end fits TRBJ2-7 better. The CDR3 loop spans 14 amino acids. The germline V gene has CDR1 SGDLS and CDR2 YYNGEE. DNA of the CDR3: TGTGCCAGCAGCTCTGGGCGGTCGACCTACGAGCAGTACTTC. Translating gives CASSSGRSTYEQYF.

This clonotype was observed a handful of times. The chain employs TRBV20-1 and TRBJ2-3, with 8 bases matching TRBD2. This CDR3 has 15 residues. J gave up 1 base and V 0 bases, and 3 bases lay outside the gene matches. Germline-derived CDR1 and CDR2 are DFQATT and SNEGSKA (reference sequence). The CDR3 sequence is CSARDLGGGTDTQYF. CDR3 bases: TGCAGTGCTAGAGATCTCGGGGGGGGCACAGATACGCAGTATTTT.

This clonotype has just a few counts. The V gene is TRBV6-6, the J gene TRBJ2-4, with TRBD1 matching over 7 bases. The junction had 8 bases not matched to a gene; V was cut back by 6 bases and J by 0 bases. This CDR3 spans 16 amino acids. The V gene's germline CDR1 is MNHNY and CDR2 SVGAGI (reference sequence). The CDR3 nucleotides read TGTGCCAGCAGCTCCCGGGACAGACCAGCCAAAAACATTCAGTACTTC. Translated, it gives CASSSRDRPAKNIQYF.

The chain couples TRBV7-2 to TRBJ2-7; 7 positions match TRBD1. Per the germline V gene, CDR1 is SGHTA and CDR2 is FQGNSA. The V and J ends lost 5 bases and 7 bases, in that order; junction bases with no gene match: 11. The CDR3 contains 14 residues. The CDR3 spells CASSRFEGAREQYF. The DNA of the CDR3 is TGTGCCAGCAGCCGGTTTGAGGGGGCGAGAGAGCAGTACTTC.

The rearrangement links TRBV6-1 to TRBJ2-4, with D possibly being TRBD2 (5 bases). V lost 4 bases and J 3 bases, leaving 13 bases between the germline ends. Per germline, CDR1 MNHNS and CDR2 SASEGT. This CDR3 spans 15 amino acids. The CDR3 nucleotides read TGTGCCAGCAGTGGAGAAGCGGCAGGCAAAAACATTCAGTACTTC. This gives the protein CASSGEAAGKNIQYF.

The rearrangement links TRBV4-1 to TRBJ2-2, with D hard to call. Looked up from germline, CDR1 is MGHRA and CDR2 is YSYEKL. Trimming pared 1 base from V and 7 bases from J, leaving 13 bases between. The CDR3 length is 15 residues. The CDR3 loop is CASSQGGALGGELFF. In DNA, the CDR3 is TGCGCCAGCAGCCAAGGAGGAGCCCTCGGCGGGGAGCTGTTTTTT.

The sample holds a few counts of this clonotype. The CDR3: CSVAGVGTEAFF. In DNA form, the CDR3 reads TGCAGCGTGGCAGGGGTAGGCACTGAAGCTTTCTTT. The chain recombines TRBV29-1 with TRBJ1-1; D is perhaps TRBD1 (6 bases). Germline lookup yields CDR1 SQVTM and CDR2 ANQGSEA. The V gene lost 6 bases and the J gene lost 4 bases, with 12 bases spanning the gap. This CDR3 contains 12 residues.

V gene TRBV29-1 combines with J gene TRBJ2-2; no definite D call. Germline CDR1 and CDR2: SQVTM and ANQGSEA. V was trimmed by 1 base and J by 2 bases, leaving 8 bases between them. The CDR3 contains 14 residues. CDR3 residues: CSVEVPPNTGELFF. The CDR3 DNA reads as TGCAGCGTTGAAGTTCCCCCTAACACCGGGGAGCTGTTTTTT.

The V call is TRBV4-1, the J call TRBJ1-5; D possibly corresponds to TRBD1 (5 bases). Germline V gives CDR1 MGHRA, CDR2 YSYEKL. Trimming left V 0 bases short and J 5 bases short, with 14 bases between. The CDR3 runs 16 residues. The CDR3 DNA follows: TGCGCCAGCAGCCAAGATCTTGAGACAGAATATCAGCCCCAGCATTTT. It translates to CASSQDLETEYQPQHF.

The chain couples TRBV5-6 to TRBJ2-1, with TRBD2 matching 13 bases. The length of the CDR3 is 16 residues. Trimming removed 3 bases from V and 6 bases from J; junction bases left unmatched: 6. Germline loops: CDR1 SGHDT, CDR2 YYEEEE. The CDR3 DNA is TGTGCCAGCAGCTCCGGGACTAGCGGGGCTATCAATGAGCAGTTCTTC. Amino acid sequence: CASSSGTSGAINEQFF.

This chain joins TRBV7-8 and TRBJ1-2, with D unresolved. The V gene's germline CDR1 is SGHVS and CDR2 FQNEAQ. The CDR3 consists of 12 residues. V shed 5 bases and J shed 8 bases, with 12 bases lying between them. CDR3 DNA: TGTGCCAGCAGCCCCTCAACCGGAGGCTACACCTTC. Amino acid sequence: CASSPSTGGYTF.

This clonotype was observed a handful of times. The gene calls are TRBV28 and TRBJ2-3; tentatively, D is TRBD1 (5 bases). CDR1 MDHEN and CDR2 SYDVKM come from the germline V gene. The CDR3 runs 13 residues. V lost 7 bases and J 1 base, leaving 9 bases between the germline ends. This CDR3 is CASNLGGTDTQYF. As DNA, the CDR3 is TGTGCCAGCAATCTAGGGGGCACAGATACGCAGTATTTT.

This chain uses TRBV3-1 with TRBJ2-7; the D gene is possibly TRBD1 (6 bases). TRBJ2-4 explains the end of the DNA better; the J call may be wrong. The CDR3 loop spans 14 amino acids. Germline CDR1 is LGHDT and CDR2 is YNNKEL (reference sequence). CDR3 in DNA: TGTGCCAGCAGCCCAACCGAGGGGGAAAACATTCAGTACTTC. Its protein is CASSPTEGENIQYF.

The CDR3 sequence: CASSEQGATDEKLFF. DNA of the CDR3: TGTGCCAGCAGTGAACAAGGAGCCACCGATGAAAAACTGTTTTTT. This chain joins TRBV6-1 and TRBJ1-4; no reliable D call. The CDR3 consists of 15 residues. The V end lost 2 bases, the J end lost 6 bases, and 13 bases lay between the germline ends. Germline V CDR1 and CDR2: MNHNS, SASEGT.

The chain is built from TRBV18 and TRBJ2-7; TRBD2 aligns across 11 bases. V shed 5 bases, J shed 4 bases, and the junction held 1 base outside the gene matches. CDR1 and CDR2 from the germline V gene are KGHSH and LQKENI. The CDR3 extends over 13 amino acids. The CDR3 DNA reads TGTGCCAGCTCAATAGCGGGGGGGTACGAGCAGTACTTC. Residues: CASSIAGGYEQYF.

The chain recombines TRBV24-1 with TRBJ1-2; D remains ambiguous. V gave up 3 bases and J gave up 2 bases, with 9 bases separating them. This CDR3 is built from 14 residues. Looked up from germline, CDR1 is KGHDR and CDR2 is SFDVKD. CDR3 loop: CATSDPGLNYGYTF. The CDR3 DNA reads as TGTGCCACCAGTGATCCAGGACTAAACTATGGCTACACCTTC.

V is TRBV12-3 or TRBV12-4 and J is TRBJ2-7, with D possibly matching TRBD2 (6 bases). The CDR3 is 14 residues long. V lost 6 bases and J lost 0, with 12 bases in between. The CDR3 spells CASRATGLSYEQYF. DNA for the CDR3: TGTGCCAGCAGAGCGACGGGACTCTCCTACGAGCAGTACTTC.

This clonotype was counted only a few times. The rearrangement joins TRBV14 to TRBJ2-1, with 9 positions matching TRBD1. The germline CDR1 and CDR2 sequences are SGHDN and FVKESK. Unmatched junction bases numbered 11, after V lost 0 bases and J lost 8 bases. The CDR3 is 17 residues long. CDR3 region: CASSQEIWGQGRDEQFF. As DNA, the CDR3 is TGTGCCAGCAGCCAAGAAATCTGGGGACAGGGCAGGGATGAGCAGTTCTTC.

The genes are TRBV20-1 and TRBJ2-3, with D uncertain. V was pared by 1 base and J by 2 bases, with 10 bases between. Germline V lookup: CDR1 DFQATT, CDR2 SNEGSKA (reference sequence). The CDR3 is 14 amino acids. For the CDR3, the DNA is TGCAGTGCTAGAGGCGTGGTTTACACAGATACGCAGTATTTT. Translated: CSARGVVYTDTQYF.

The sample holds a few counts of this clonotype. The chain employs TRBV20-1 and TRBJ2-1; 10 bases line up with TRBD2. Trimming at V came to 6 bases and at J to 4 bases, leaving 9 bases not matched to a gene. CDR3 length: 15 residues. CDR1 DFQATT and CDR2 SNEGSKA come from the germline V gene (reference sequence). CDR3 region: CSAPFGSGGYNEQFF. For the CDR3, the DNA is TGCAGTGCCCCCTTTGGTAGCGGGGGGTACAATGAGCAGTTCTTC.

There are a few counts of this clonotype. V usage is TRBV6-1 and J usage is TRBJ1-5; D gene ambiguous. This CDR3 region has 13 residues. V was cut by 1 base and J by 6 bases, with 7 bases left in between. Germline-derived CDR1 and CDR2 are MNHNS and SASEGT. In DNA, the CDR3 is TGTGCCAGCAGTGAAGGAGGATTTCAGCCCCAGCATTTT. Its translation is CASSEGGFQPQHF.

The chain joins TRBV7-9 to TRBJ2-1; 9 nucleotides match TRBD2. The J segment lost 5 bases and the V segment lost 6 bases, leaving 8 bases of the junction unmatched. The CDR3 spans 15 residues. Per germline, CDR1 SEHNR and CDR2 FQNEAQ (reference sequence). The CDR3 nucleotides read TGTGCCAGCAGGTATACTAGCGGGTATCACAATGAGCAGTTCTTC. Protein product: CASRYTSGYHNEQFF.